The present TCR beta chain was sequenced within a study of T cell responses to AZD1222 COVID-19 vaccine. CDR1 MGHDK and CDR2 SYGVNS come from the germline V gene. Trimming removed 1 base from V and 3 bases from J, with 10 bases in between. The CDR3 extends over 14 amino acids. Study-wide results and limits: The donor group comprised mostly white British people and more females; the analysis possibly underestimated clonal diversity.

As regards this clone: The antigen remains unidentified.

Assay: immunoSEQ multiplex PCR; the TCRdb copy retains only in-frame clones and omits some. The table shows about 160,000 clones, with around nine tenths occurring only once. This sequence joins TRBV25-1 and TRBJ2-7, with D uncertain. The sequenced sample was peripheral blood, obtained on day 0 of AZD1222 vaccination. The clonotype was recovered from an adult in good health. DNA of the CDR3: TGTGCCAGCAGTGAATCTCTAGAGAACTACGAGCAGTACTTC. It translates to CASSESLENYEQYF.